This T cell receptor beta chain was sequenced in a study of T cells in localized non-small cell lung cancer. Study results and caveats: Out of the top 100 tumor clones, a median around 56 were seen in adjacent lung. Measurement of T cell clonality placed uninvolved adjacent lung highest, above the level in tumor. Multi-region tumor sequencing was not done, so intratumor heterogeneity could not be excluded.

CDR3 length equals 15 residues. Germline CDR1 reads KGHSH; CDR2 reads LQKENI. With 1 base removed from V and 0 bases from J, the gap between germline ends came to 7 bases. Repertoires were generated with immunoSEQ multiplex PCR, while TCRdb's copy carries only in-frame clones and drops some. The sample contains around 45,000 clones, approximately 86% of which appear only once. Comments on this clone: As yet, its antigen is unknown.

Sample: PBMCs, taken before any cancer treatment. The receptor was derived from a man aged 40 to 75 with stage II lung adenocarcinoma. The chain is built from TRBV18 and TRBJ1-3, with unresolved D. CDR3 DNA sequence: TGTGCCAGCTCACCACAAGGGTTCTCTGGAAACACCATATATTTT. Translation gives CASSPQGFSGNTIYF.